This T cell receptor (beta chain) was profiled in a study of long-term antiretroviral therapy in people with HIV. To note about this clone: Its cognate antigen is unknown.

Specimens carried about 0.9-11 million cryopreserved PBMC before DNA extraction. Study results and limitations: Samples were collected from the mid-2000s to the late 2010s under possibly less effective ART regimens. In samples taken after ART, diversity increased but remained below transplant donor control levels.

Survey level was the resolution at which the v3.0 immunoSEQ assay ran. TCRdb's table, derived via immunoSEQ multiplex PCR, lists solely in-frame clones and lacks some. The sample includes 15,000 to 20,000 clones, about 86% seen only once; the top ten take 14% to 15%. The sample in question was unsorted PBMCs, obtained around 2.3 years before starting antiretroviral therapy. This TCR derives from a woman aged 25 to 39 with HIV.

The CDR3 coding sequence is TGTGCCAGCAGCCTATTAGGACAGGGAGGTGGGGAGACCCAGTACTTC. Translated, it gives CASSLLGQGGGETQYF. This chain uses TRBV7-2 with TRBJ2-5, with 8 positions matching TRBD1. The CDR3 is 16 residues long. V was clipped by 5 bases and J by 5 bases; unmatched bases: 13. Germline CDR1 is SGHTA and CDR2 is FQGNSA.